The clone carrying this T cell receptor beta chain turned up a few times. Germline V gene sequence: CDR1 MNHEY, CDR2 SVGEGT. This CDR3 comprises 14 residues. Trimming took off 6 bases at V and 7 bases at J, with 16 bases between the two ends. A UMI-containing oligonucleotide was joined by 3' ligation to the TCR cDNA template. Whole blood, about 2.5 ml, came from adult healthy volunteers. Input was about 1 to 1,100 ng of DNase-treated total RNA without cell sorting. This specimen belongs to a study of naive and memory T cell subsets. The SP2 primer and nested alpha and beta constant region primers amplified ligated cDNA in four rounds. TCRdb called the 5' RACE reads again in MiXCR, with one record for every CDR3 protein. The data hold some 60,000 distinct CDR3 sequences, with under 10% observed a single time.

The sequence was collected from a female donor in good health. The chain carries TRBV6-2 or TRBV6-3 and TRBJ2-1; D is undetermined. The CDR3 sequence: CASSSRSTRNEQFF. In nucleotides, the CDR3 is TGTGCCAGCAGCTCCCGCAGCACCAGGAATGAGCAGTTCTTC.